The 18 T cell receptor beta chains given below trace back to one sample, sequenced in a study of control samples from healthy donors and cancer patients. Data came from immunoSEQ multiplex PCR; TCRdb stores just in-frame clones and leaves some out. The table shows around 51,000 clones, with approximately 80% occurring only once. The sequenced material came from blood. The receptors derive from a man aged 70-80 years in good health.

The genes are TRBV5-1 and TRBJ2-2, with TRBD2 identical over 8 bases. Germline CDR1 reads SGHRS; CDR2 reads YFSETQ. V trimming: 7 bases; J trimming: 6 bases; junction bases outside the gene matches: 17. This CDR3 contains 17 residues. CDR3 sequence (DNA): TGCGCCAGCTCTCCTCTACCCGGGGGGGCAAATTCCGGGGAGCTGTTTTTT. As protein: CASSPLPGGANSGELFF.

V and J are TRBV7-2 and TRBJ1-1; D uncertain. The CDR3 is 12 residues long. Germline V gives CDR1 SGHTA, CDR2 FQGNSA. The V end was cut by 0 bases, the J end by 10 bases, with 9 bases between. The CDR3 bases are TGTGCCAGCAGCTTAGCGTCCCGAGGAGCTTTCTTT. Translated, it gives CASSLASRGAFF.

The chain links TRBV7-7 to TRBJ2-5; TRBD2 might be the D (5 bases). The CDR3 has 15 amino acids. Germline V gives CDR1 SSHAT, CDR2 FNYEAQ (reference sequence). V shed 5 bases and J shed 1 base, with 14 bases lying between them. CDR3 nucleotide sequence: TGTGCCAGCAGCCGCGGACTCCACTTCCAAGAGACCCAGTACTTC. It encodes CASSRGLHFQETQYF.

The gene calls are TRBV7-9 and TRBJ1-2, with D unclear. V was cut by 3 bases and J by 8 bases, with 13 bases left in between. Germline V CDR1 and CDR2: SEHNR, FQNEAQ (reference sequence). The CDR3 totals 13 residues. In DNA, the CDR3 is TGTGCCAGCAGCTTTTCCGGGGAAACAGGCTACACCTTC. Protein: CASSFSGETGYTF.

The chain has TRBV4-1 and TRBJ2-7; 8 nucleotides line up with TRBD1. The V and J ends lost 1 base and 3 bases, in that order; junction bases with no gene match: 5. From germline, CDR1 is MGHRA and CDR2 YSYEKL. The CDR3 contains 15 residues. The CDR3 spells CASSQGVRGLYEQYF. Here the CDR3 DNA reads TGCGCCAGCAGCCAAGGAGTCAGGGGGCTCTACGAGCAGTACTTC.

The V gene is TRBV27, the J gene TRBJ2-1, with D possibly matching TRBD1 (5 bases). V dropped 2 bases and J dropped 3 bases, with 8 bases sitting between them. CDR3 size: 14 residues. The germline gives CDR1 MNHEY, CDR2 SMNVEV (reference sequence). The CDR3 DNA reads TGTGCCAGCAGTTTACCTGACAGCTACAATGAGCAGTTCTTC. Translated: CASSLPDSYNEQFF.

The rearrangement uses TRBV6-5 and TRBJ1-1; perhaps TRBD1 as D (5 bases). Germline CDR1 and CDR2: MNHEY and SVGAGI. This CDR3 is 15 amino acids long. Deletions cut 6 bases from V and 2 bases from J, with 16 bases between. CDR3 region: CASRLGGISNTEAFF. DNA for the CDR3: TGTGCCAGCAGACTCGGGGGGATCTCAAACACTGAAGCTTTCTTT.

J is TRBJ2-7 and V is TRBV6-1, with 11 bases identical to TRBD2. CDR1 is MNHNS and CDR2 is SASEGT in the germline V gene. This CDR3 contains 16 residues. J gave up 4 bases and V 4 bases, and 9 bases lay outside the gene matches. Here the CDR3 reads CASSVVAGGGWYEQYF. CDR3 DNA sequence: TGTGCCAGCAGTGTGGTAGCGGGAGGGGGTTGGTACGAGCAGTACTTC.

This clone has a single count. The V and J genes are TRBV28 and TRBJ2-2; 8 nucleotides match TRBD2. V shed 9 bases and J 1 base; nucleotides not matched to a gene: 4. CDR1 is MDHEN and CDR2 is SYDVKM in the germline V gene. This CDR3 has 14 amino acids. CDR3 nucleotides: TGTGCCAGTGGGAGCGGGAGGAACACCGGGGAGCTGTTTTTT. Protein: CASGSGRNTGELFF.

The rearrangement uses TRBV18 and TRBJ1-2, with D perhaps TRBD1 (5 bases). The germline V gene encodes CDR1 KGHSH and CDR2 LQKENI. Trimming took off 3 bases at V and 6 bases at J, with 20 bases between the two ends. The length of the CDR3 is 16 residues. In nucleotides, the CDR3 is TGTGCCAGCTCACCGGGGACGGAGAGAGGGATTGATGGCTACACCTTC. Amino acids: CASSPGTERGIDGYTF. Based on the CDR3 plus reference TRBV18 and TRBJ1-2, the full variable domain is NAGVMQNPRHLVRRRGQEARLRCSPMKGHSHVYWYRQLPEEGLKFMVYLQKENIIDESGMPKERFSAEFPKEGPSILRIQQVVRGDSAAYFCASSPGTERGIDGYTFGSGTRLTVV.

The V and J genes are TRBV11-2 and TRBJ2-3; the D gene is possibly TRBD2 (6 bases). Per germline, CDR1 SGHAT and CDR2 FQNNGV. Trimming removed 9 bases from V and 0 bases from J, with 19 bases in between. The CDR3 is made up of 16 amino acids. The CDR3 protein is CASLFAGSASTDTQYF. The CDR3 DNA sequence: TGTGCCAGTCTATTCGCGGGGAGCGCTAGCACAGATACGCAGTATTTT.

The chain is built from TRBV10-3 and TRBJ2-3; D is unclear. Germline V gives CDR1 ENHRY, CDR2 SYGVKD. V was pared by 0 bases and J by 2 bases, with 12 bases between. The CDR3 is 16 residues long. Written as DNA, the CDR3 is TGTGCCATCAGTGAGTCTCCGGGCTACCTCACAGATACGCAGTATTTT. Amino acids: CAISESPGYLTDTQYF.

V is TRBV5-4 and J is TRBJ2-5; D possibly matches TRBD1 or TRBD2 (6 bases each). The CDR3 loop spans 14 amino acids. The V end lost 4 bases, the J end lost 6 bases, and 16 bases lay between the germline ends. Per germline, CDR1 SGHNT and CDR2 YYREEE (reference sequence). CDR3 bases: TGTGCCAGCAGCCCGGAGGGGGGTTTGAAGACCCAGTACTTC. As protein: CASSPEGGLKTQYF.

This chain links TRBV3-1 (or the pseudogene TRBV3-2) with TRBJ2-2; 8 positions agree with TRBD2. With 4 bases clipped from V and 6 bases from J, the junction kept 13 bases outside the gene matches. The CDR3 consists of 17 residues. Germline V lookup: CDR1 LGHDT, CDR2 YNNKEL (reference sequence). This chain's CDR3 is CASSRSLGLAVSGELFF. The CDR3 DNA is TGTGCCAGCAGCCGATCCTTAGGACTAGCAGTCTCCGGGGAGCTGTTTTTT.

The rearrangement uses TRBV28 and TRBJ2-5, with 7 bases matching TRBD2. The CDR3 has 16 amino acids. V shed 4 bases, J shed 5 bases, and the junction held 13 bases outside the gene matches. CDR1 is MDHEN and CDR2 is SYDVKM in the germline V gene. CDR3 residues: CASSSYGRNAAETQYF. The CDR3 nucleotides read TGTGCCAGCAGTTCGTACGGGAGGAACGCGGCGGAGACCCAGTACTTC.

The chain couples TRBV14 to TRBJ1-1; D perhaps matches TRBD1 (6 bases). Trimming took off 1 base at V and 4 bases at J, with 10 bases between the two ends. Germline V gives CDR1 SGHDN, CDR2 FVKESK. The CDR3 length is 14 residues. The CDR3: CASSQGGAVTEAFF. CDR3 DNA: TGTGCCAGCAGCCAAGGGGGGGCTGTCACTGAAGCTTTCTTT.

The chain uses TRBV28 and TRBJ1-1; D is perhaps TRBD1 (6 bases). V gave up 7 bases and J gave up 5 bases, with 20 bases separating them. Germline V gives CDR1 MDHEN, CDR2 SYDVKM. This CDR3 region has 15 residues. The CDR3 protein is CASTILQGSHTEAFF. In DNA, the CDR3 is TGTGCCAGCACCATCTTACAGGGATCGCATACTGAAGCTTTCTTT.

The V gene is TRBV7-8, the J gene TRBJ2-5; tentative D call: TRBD2 (6 bases). CDR1 SGHVS and CDR2 FQNEAQ come from the germline V gene. The germline V and J ends were trimmed by 5 bases and 5 bases, with 18 bases remaining between them. This CDR3 has 15 residues. The CDR3 sequence is CASSPPGGTAETQYF. CDR3 nucleotide sequence: TGTGCCAGCAGCCCCCCGGGCGGGACGGCCGAGACCCAGTACTTC.